The 4 T cell receptor beta chains in this list originate from one sample, sequenced in a study of cytomegalovirus exposure and HLA in healthy donors. The PCR contained 60 Vbeta and 13 Jbeta primers. TCRdb's copy holds only in-frame clones and misses some; the assay was immunoSEQ multiplex PCR. This table holds approximately 120,000 clones, 55% to 75% found once. The sample was PBMCs. These receptors all come from a woman aged 65 to 85 in good health and CMV-seropositive.

This clone showed up just a few times. V and J are TRBV9 and TRBJ2-5; possible D gene TRBD2, 6 bases. CDR3 length: 15 residues. The germline V and J ends were trimmed by 4 bases and 2 bases, with 15 bases remaining between them. CDR1 and CDR2 (germline): SGDLS, YYNGEE. The CDR3 protein is CASSSPAAGQETQYF. The DNA for the CDR3 is TGTGCCAGCAGCTCGCCCGCGGCGGGGCAAGAGACCCAGTACTTC.

CDR3 in DNA: TGTGCCAGCAGGACAGGGGGCATAGATACGCAGTATTTT. Its translation: CASRTGGIDTQYF. V usage is TRBV6-1 and J usage is TRBJ2-3, with 10 bases fitting TRBD1. Germline V gives CDR1 MNHNS, CDR2 SASEGT. V gave up 6 bases and J gave up 5 bases; unmatched junction bases: 2. CDR3 length: 13 amino acids.

The chain couples TRBV7-8 to TRBJ1-5, with 7 bases aligning to TRBD1. Germline V CDR1 and CDR2: SGHVS, FQNEAQ. There are 16 residues in the CDR3. V gave up 3 bases and J gave up 1 base; unmatched junction bases: 6. CDR3 sequence reads: CASSLKGQMSNQPQHF. The CDR3 DNA is TGTGCCAGCAGCTTGAAGGGACAGATGAGCAATCAGCCCCAGCATTTT.

This chain connects TRBV11-2 to TRBJ1-1, with D possibly matching TRBD1 (5 bases). This CDR3 comprises 15 residues. Germline V gives CDR1 SGHAT, CDR2 FQNNGV. V gave up 5 bases and J gave up 0 bases, with 13 bases separating them. The CDR3 coding sequence is TGTGCCAGCAGCCTTTCAGACAGCATGAACACTGAAGCTTTCTTT. Translation: CASSLSDSMNTEAFF.